This TCR beta chain appears in the sequencing data of a study of shared clonotypes between healthy human individuals (dated by TCRdb to the early 2020s). Looking at the study overall: The cohort included a few men and a couple of women between 18 and 49 years of age. For each donor, three plates each were used for CD4 naive and CD4 memory, two plates were used for CD8 naive, and one plate was used for CD8 memory. Blood TCR repertoires of roughly five healthy adults were deeply sequenced to estimate repertoire size and the extent of clonotype sharing between individuals. Different laboratories and diverse techniques were used to prepare libraries and sequence TCR repertoires, to increase sequencing depth and limit assay-specific biases. Per donor, leukapheresis produced somewhere between about 0.8 and 9 billion PBMCs.

TCR CDR3 regions were amplified from genomic DNA by multiplex PCR using the deep immunoSEQ assay. Genomic DNA extracted from each cell subset was distributed evenly over all wells of several immunoSEQ 96-well plates, and each plate served as one replicate. For sorted subsets, each replicate PCR was loaded with 200 to 250 ng genomic DNA, equivalent to 30,000 or so T cell genomes. Purified libraries were quantified with a Qubit 3.0 fluorometer, sized on a Bioanalyzer 2100, and re-quantified with the KAPA Library Quantification kit. Every immunoSEQ 96-well plate was sequenced on a dedicated single-read 150-cycle Illumina NextSeq 550 flow cell. Processing in the source paper ran as follows. Because the immunoSEQ output included only junctional sequences and no quality scores, the filtering could not be the same as the filtering used for full-length reads. To assign V/J genes and CDR3, sequences were annotated using PyIR, a Python wrapper for IgBLAST v1.9, with IMGT germline references. Reads were filtered out if the reads had weak V/J assignments (E-value above 1e-6), no CDR3, stop codons, out-of-frame junctions, or ambiguous translated residues. V3J clonotypes were defined as sequences sharing the same inferred V gene, J gene, and CDR3 amino acid sequence. The percentage overlap between two repertoires was calculated by dividing the number of shared unique clonotypes by the size of the smaller repertoire. RTK rarefaction, the Chao1 estimator, and Recon v2.1 estimates of unobserved clonotypes were used to assess repertoire richness. Generation probabilities for all TCRbeta clonotypes obtained by the gDNA method from four donors were computed using OLGA. This immuneACCESS table, as held by TCRdb, lists in-frame sequences with V and J called but not all clones. Of the missing ones, under half trace to an unresolved V gene in checked studies; the others have no known cause. The V and J calls and clone size were taken over from that table, and D and trimming were inferred from the DNA. Recorded for this sample are about 1 million clones; around 75% of them occurred a single time. The ten largest clones add up to 1.5% of the sample.

On this clone itself: Its antigen is currently not known. No base quality values were provided; no much bigger clone lies one nucleotide off.

CDR1 and CDR2, per the germline V gene, are MDHEN and SYDVKM. Between the V and J ends, shortened by 7 bases and 2 bases respectively, the junction contains 9 bases. Measured from the cysteine to the phenylalanine, the CDR3 is 12 residues long. The DNA shown is the 36-base CDR3, in frame from base 1. Healthy HIV-negative adults with no recently reported acute infections or vaccinations were included as donors. Every donor was a Caucasian adult living in Nashville, Tennessee, USA. CD4+ T cells were enriched by magnetic negative selection; naive cells were then positively selected on CD45RA, and the negative fraction formed the memory subset. After blood collection by leukapheresis, PBMCs were isolated using Ficoll-Histopaque density gradient centrifugation and then cryopreserved in the vapor phase of liquid nitrogen. Analytical flow cytometry was used to check the purity and quantity of every magnetically sorted T cell population. From each sorted fraction, genomic DNA was isolated and quantified by UV absorbance on a Nanodrop 2000c.

What the research found in general, with its limitations: Naive subsets generally had larger estimated clonotype richness than memory subsets did. Pairwise subsampling led to the expectation that sequencing depth would affect the degree of clonotype sharing among donors. Higher generation probabilities were observed for clonotypes shared by all four sorted-subset donors than for non-shared clonotypes. When several donors were compared, the shared fraction of clonotypes was roughly 5% for naive CD4, 3.5% for naive CD8, more than 2% for memory CD4, and 0.4% for memory CD8. Sampling was restricted to blood, and TCR repertoires in tissues likely differ from the TCR repertoires found in blood. Even with the large sequencing depth, rarefaction of the sorted-subset datasets indicated that sequencing was incomplete. The small number of donors limited the genetic and exposure-history diversity represented.

The source material was memory CD4+ T cells sorted from blood. Sample cell subset or site, as interpreted from the label and publication: CD45RA-negative fraction. This chain is built from TRBV28 and TRBJ2-7, with the identity of the D gene unclear. The source of this sequence is a man between 18 and 35 years old in good health. The encoded CDR3 is CASKGQAYEQYF. The sequenced DNA is TGTGCCAGCAAGGGCCAAGCCTACGAGCAGTACTTC.